This entry features one TCR beta chain sequence. The antigen is not known. The germline V gene encodes CDR1 GTSNPN and CDR2 SVGIG (reference sequence). CDR3 length: 15 residues. The trim removed 0 bases at V and 7 bases at J, leaving 6 bases unmatched. This sample was included in a study of radiation and T cells in renal cell carcinoma. Study results and limitations: No pretreatment tumor biopsies were available for baseline clonotypes.

This sample's time point: blood 4 weeks post-SBRT, at nephrectomy. Treatment defined: 15 Gy SBRT to primary tumor, nephrectomy 4 weeks later. Nephrectomy followed 15 Gy stereotactic body radiation by 4 weeks. The protocol was immunoSEQ multiplex PCR, while the TCRdb copy is restricted to in-frame clones and leaves out a portion. The repertoire holds around 140,000 clones, with about 86% as singletons. The sequencing used blood, collected from a patient whose treatment included radiotherapy and nephrectomy. The receptor was isolated from a woman aged 50 to 60 with renal cell carcinoma. This chain connects TRBV30 to TRBJ1-6, with 7 bases aligning to TRBD1. The CDR3 here is CAWSVGTGANSPLHF. CDR3 coding DNA: TGTGCCTGGAGTGTAGGAACAGGGGCAAATTCACCCCTCCACTTT.